The 21 T cell receptor beta chains listed next were all sequenced from one sample in a study of vaccination effects on CD4 cells after COVID-19. Generated by immunoSEQ multiplex PCR, the TCRdb table keeps only in-frame clones and is missing some. The sample lists fewer than 65,000 clones; roughly 76% were seen once. No antigen has been identified for these receptors. Pools of viral peptides were used by the ViraFEST assay to expand antigen-specific CD4+ T cells ahead of sequencing. Cells that had been cultured for 10 days were the source of isolated CD4+ T cells. The source was CD4+ T cells from PBMCs cultured with HCoV-229E spike peptides, collected before COVID-19 vaccination. These receptors all come from a human donor who received a COVID-19 vaccine.

The CDR3 spells CASSSGPLEKLFF. The CDR3 region has the DNA TGCGCCAGCAGCTCGGGGCCCCTTGAAAAACTGTTTTTT. The V and J genes are TRBV5-1 and TRBJ1-4, with D perhaps matching TRBD1 (5 bases). This CDR3 is 13 amino acids long. V lost 3 bases, J lost 7 bases, and 10 bases lay in between. From germline, CDR1 is SGHRS and CDR2 YFSETQ.

This chain joins TRBV28 and TRBJ2-5; D unclear. CDR3 length: 13 residues. Germline CDR1 reads MDHEN; CDR2 reads SYDVKM. Between the trimmed V and J ends, which lost 4 bases and 5 bases, there was a span of 11 bases. The DNA for the CDR3 is TGTGCCAGCAGTTCGACATTAGGGGAGACCCAGTACTTC. It translates to CASSSTLGETQYF.

This clone turned up a few times. The chain links TRBV7-9 to TRBJ1-3; D is perhaps TRBD1 (5 bases). Trimming removed 6 bases at V and 2 bases at J, with 11 bases between. Germline V gene lookup returns CDR1 SEHNR and CDR2 FQNEAQ (reference sequence). The CDR3 is made up of 14 amino acids. The CDR3 DNA sequence: TGTGCCAGCAGGGAGGAAGGGGCTGGAAACACCATATATTTT. Amino acids: CASREEGAGNTIYF.

The rearrangement uses TRBV5-1 and TRBJ2-5; no reliable D call. This CDR3 has 15 residues. V lost 0 bases, J lost 9 bases, and 18 bases lay in between. Germline CDR1 SGHRS, CDR2 YFSETQ. The CDR3 sequence is CASSLGSALGMSQYF. In DNA, the CDR3 is TGCGCCAGCAGCTTGGGATCGGCGTTAGGAATGTCCCAGTACTTC.

This clone was observed a few times. V is TRBV19 and J is TRBJ1-1; 7 nucleotides align to TRBD1. The V and J ends lost 9 bases and 3 bases, in that order; junction bases with no gene match: 7. The CDR3 totals 13 residues. Germline-derived CDR1 and CDR2 are LNHDA and SQIVND (reference sequence). The CDR3 spells CASRDRSYTEAFF. The CDR3 DNA reads TGTGCCAGCCGGGACAGATCGTACACTGAAGCTTTCTTT.

This rearrangement joins TRBV4-1 to TRBJ2-5; 10 bases are shared with TRBD1. V was clipped by 0 bases and J by 1 base; unmatched bases: 2. Germline V lookup: CDR1 MGHRA, CDR2 YSYEKL. The CDR3 loop spans 16 amino acids. CDR3: CASSQDGTGVQETQYF. The CDR3, as DNA: TGCGCCAGCAGCCAAGATGGGACAGGGGTCCAAGAGACCCAGTACTTC.

This chain connects TRBV28 to TRBJ1-5; perhaps TRBD1 as D (5 bases). Germline CDR1 is MDHEN and CDR2 is SYDVKM. Trimming removed 11 bases at V and 2 bases at J, with 10 bases between. The length of the CDR3 is 12 residues. The DNA of the CDR3 is TGTGCCGCGGCGGGGGGCAATCAGCCCCAGCATTTT. It translates to CAAAGGNQPQHF.

The chain uses TRBV15 and TRBJ2-2; 7 nucleotides align to TRBD2. The CDR3 has 19 residues. Losses at the gene ends were 0 bases for V and 2 bases for J; bases not matched to a gene: 12. CDR1 is LNHNV and CDR2 is YYDKDF in the germline V gene (reference sequence). The CDR3 loop reads CATSRDFGFSGLNTGELFF. CDR3 coding DNA: TGTGCCACCAGCAGAGATTTCGGATTCTCGGGACTAAACACCGGGGAGCTGTTTTTT.

The chain uses TRBV6-5 and TRBJ2-1, with 11 bases lining up with TRBD2. The V segment lost 4 bases and the J segment 2 bases; nucleotides outside the gene matches: 1. Germline V CDR1 and CDR2: MNHEY, SVGAGI. The CDR3 totals 15 residues. The CDR3 bases are TGTGCCAGCAGTTTGACTAGCGGGGCCTACAATGAGCAGTTCTTC. It is translated as CASSLTSGAYNEQFF.

This clone was counted a few times. V is TRBV19 and J is TRBJ1-2, with D perhaps TRBD1 (6 bases). The CDR3 length is 11 residues. CDR1 and CDR2 from the germline V gene are LNHDA and SQIVND (reference sequence). Deletions cut 9 bases from V and 6 bases from J, with 11 bases between. CDR3 amino acids: CASRYRDGYTF. CDR3 bases: TGTGCCAGCAGATACAGGGATGGCTACACCTTC. Together with reference TRBV19 and TRBJ1-2, the CDR3 gives the full variable domain: DGGITQSPKYLFRKEGQNVTLSCEQNLNHDAMYWYRQDPGQGLRLIYYSQIVNDFQKGDIAEGYSVSREKKESFPLTVTSAQKNPTAFYLCASRYRDGYTFGSGTRLTVV.

The rearrangement links TRBV7-2 to TRBJ1-6; D uncertain. The CDR3 spans 14 residues. CDR1 is SGHTA and CDR2 is FQGNSA in the germline V gene. V was shortened by 1 base and J by 8 bases, with 9 bases between the two germline ends. Written as DNA, the CDR3 is TGTGCCAGCAGCTTAGATGTGGGGTATTCACCCCTCCACTTT. Its translation: CASSLDVGYSPLHF. Drawing the rest from reference TRBV7-2 and TRBJ1-6, the complete variable domain is GAGVSQSPSNKVTEKGKDVELRCDPISGHTALYWYRQSLGQGLEFLIYFQGNSAPDKSGLPSDRFSAERTGGSVSTLTIQRTQQEDSAVYLCASSLDVGYSPLHFGNGTRLTVT.

The chain joins TRBV7-9 to TRBJ1-3; 7 positions agree with TRBD1. Germline V gene lookup returns CDR1 SEHNR and CDR2 FQNEAQ (reference sequence). The CDR3 sequence is 16 residues long. V lost 7 bases and J lost 2; bases outside the gene matches: 11. This CDR3 is CASTPFRDRAGNTIYF. The CDR3 region has the DNA TGTGCCAGCACCCCTTTCCGCGACAGGGCTGGAAACACCATATATTTT.

The rearrangement joins TRBV28 to TRBJ2-7; possible D gene TRBD2, 6 bases. Germline loops: CDR1 MDHEN, CDR2 SYDVKM. Trimming took 3 bases from V and 6 from J, leaving 12 bases between them. The CDR3 length is 13 residues. The CDR3 DNA reads as TGTGCCAGCAGTTTTCAGGGTAGCGGCGAGCAGTACGTC. Its protein product is CASSFQGSGEQYV.

V and J are TRBV30 and TRBJ1-4; no reliable D call. V shed 1 base and J shed 8 bases, with 14 bases lying between them. CDR3 length: 14 amino acids. Germline CDR1 is GTSNPN and CDR2 is SVGIG (reference sequence). Here the CDR3 reads CAWSGTASSEKLFF. The CDR3 DNA reads TGTGCCTGGAGTGGGACGGCCTCAAGCGAAAAACTGTTTTTT.

This sequence joins TRBV7-8 and TRBJ1-5, with TRBD1 matching 10 bases. The CDR3 spans 14 residues. Germline CDR1 is SGHVS and CDR2 is FQNEAQ. V gave up 5 bases and J gave up 9 bases; unmatched junction bases: 7. The CDR3 spells CASSVDRGRRPQHF. The CDR3 coding sequence is TGTGCCAGCAGCGTGGACAGGGGGAGAAGGCCCCAGCATTTT. The entire variable domain, with the rest obtained from reference TRBV7-8 and TRBJ1-5, is as follows: GAGVSQSPRYKVAKRGQDVALRCDPISGHVSLFWYQQALGQGPEFLTYFQNEAQLDKSGLPSDRFFAERPEGSVSTLKIQRTQQEDSAVYLCASSVDRGRRPQHFGDGTRLSIL.

CDR3 loop: CASSQGQGFYNEQFF. The CDR3 nucleotides are TGTGCCAGCAGCCAAGGGCAGGGCTTCTACAATGAGCAGTTCTTC. V usage is TRBV3-1 (or the pseudogene TRBV3-2) and J usage is TRBJ2-1; TRBD1 is a possible D gene (5 bases). CDR1 LGHDT and CDR2 YNNKEL come from the germline V gene (reference sequence). This CDR3 region has 15 residues. The V end lost 1 base, the J end lost 3 bases, and 10 bases lay between the germline ends.

The gene calls are TRBV11-2 and TRBJ1-3; 9 bases map to TRBD1. CDR3 length: 16 amino acids. Trimming at V came to 5 bases and at J to 4 bases, leaving 9 bases not matched to a gene. The germline V gene encodes CDR1 SGHAT and CDR2 FQNNGV. CDR3 nucleotide sequence: TGTGCCAGCAGCCACACTATCGGACAGGGGGGAAACACCATATATTTT. This gives the protein CASSHTIGQGGNTIYF. The entire variable domain, with the rest obtained from reference TRBV11-2 and TRBJ1-3, is as follows: EAGVAQSPRYKIIEKRQSVAFWCNPISGHATLYWYQQILGQGPKLLIQFQNNGVVDDSQLPKDRFSAERLKGVDSTLKIQPAKLEDSAVYLCASSHTIGQGGNTIYFGEGSWLTVV.

This clone was recorded once. The genes are TRBV7-2 and TRBJ1-5; tentatively, D is TRBD1 (5 bases). V was shortened by 1 base and J by 7 bases, with 8 bases between the two germline ends. There are 13 residues in the CDR3. CDR1 and CDR2 (germline): SGHTA, FQGNSA. In DNA form, the CDR3 reads TGTGCCAGCAGCTTAGAGGGGCGGCAGCCCCAGCATTTT. It is translated as CASSLEGRQPQHF. Full variable domain (rest looked up from reference TRBV7-2 and TRBJ1-5): GAGVSQSPSNKVTEKGKDVELRCDPISGHTALYWYRQSLGQGLEFLIYFQGNSAPDKSGLPSDRFSAERTGGSVSTLTIQRTQQEDSAVYLCASSLEGRQPQHFGDGTRLSIL.

The rearrangement joins TRBV29-1 to TRBJ2-1; D is unclear. V was pared by 4 bases and J by 0 bases, with 7 bases between. This CDR3 contains 13 residues. CDR1 and CDR2 (germline): SQVTM, ANQGSEA. In nucleotides, the CDR3 is TGCAGCGTTGGGCCTAGCTCCTACAATGAGCAGTTCTTC. It encodes CSVGPSSYNEQFF.

This chain links TRBV28 with TRBJ1-2; maybe TRBD1 (5 bases). Germline V gene sequence: CDR1 MDHEN, CDR2 SYDVKM. V gave up 4 bases and J gave up 1 base, with 13 bases separating them. The CDR3 has 15 residues. The CDR3 DNA reads TGTGCCAGCAGTTCATGGGACGTCCTTAACTATGGCTACACCTTC. The encoded protein is CASSSWDVLNYGYTF.

This chain links TRBV24-1 with TRBJ2-5; the D gene is possibly TRBD1 (6 bases). Germline CDR1 KGHDR, CDR2 SFDVKD. This CDR3 is 18 amino acids long. Deletions cut 1 base from V and 5 bases from J, with 22 bases between. The CDR3 is CATSDFRPGAGAGETQYF. In DNA form, the CDR3 reads TGTGCCACCAGTGATTTTAGGCCTGGGGCAGGGGCCGGGGAGACCCAGTACTTC.